A single T cell receptor (beta chain) is shown here with its context. Its antigen remains unknown. Trimming left V 2 bases short and J 1 base short, with 8 bases between. The CDR3 is 14 amino acids. Germline CDR1 LNHDA, CDR2 SQIVND (reference sequence). This sample stems from a study of cytomegalovirus exposure and HLA in healthy donors. Study findings and constraints: First-cohort TCR clusters tended to co-occur in the 120 or so validation repertoires, a later analysis found.

This table comes from immunoSEQ multiplex PCR, and its TCRdb copy is limited to in-frame clones, with some not included. The sample lists under 250,000 clones, about 90% occurring once. Sequences were obtained from PBMCs. The origin of this receptor is a man younger than 30 in good health and CMV-seropositive. The gene calls are TRBV19 and TRBJ1-1; D is unclear. The CDR3 spells CASSINGENTEAFF. Here the CDR3 DNA reads TGTGCCAGTAGTATAAACGGGGAGAACACTGAAGCTTTCTTT.